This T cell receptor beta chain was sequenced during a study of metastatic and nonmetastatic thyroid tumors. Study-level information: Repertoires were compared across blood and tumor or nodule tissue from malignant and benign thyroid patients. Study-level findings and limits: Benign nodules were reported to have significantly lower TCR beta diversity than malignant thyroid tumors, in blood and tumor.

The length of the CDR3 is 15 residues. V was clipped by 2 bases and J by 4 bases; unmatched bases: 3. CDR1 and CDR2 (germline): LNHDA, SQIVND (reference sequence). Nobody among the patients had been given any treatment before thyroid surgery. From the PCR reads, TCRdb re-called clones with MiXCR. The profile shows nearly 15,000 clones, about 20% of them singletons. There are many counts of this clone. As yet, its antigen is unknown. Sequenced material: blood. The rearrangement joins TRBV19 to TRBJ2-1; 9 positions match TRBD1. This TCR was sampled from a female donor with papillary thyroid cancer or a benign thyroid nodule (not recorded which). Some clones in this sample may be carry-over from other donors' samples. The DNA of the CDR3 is TGTGCCAGTAGTATATCGGGACAGGGTTACAATGAGCAGTTCTTC. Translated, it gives CASSISGQGYNEQFF.